One T cell receptor (beta chain) is described in this entry. The data stem from a study of cytomegalovirus exposure and HLA in healthy donors. In the study overall: For the roughly 400 genotyped donors, more than 65% fell within the Caucasian-associated ancestry cluster.

The study ran its PCR with 60 Vbeta and 13 Jbeta primers. Clones were sequenced by immunoSEQ multiplex PCR, and TCRdb holds only the in-frame ones, with some missing. Among 130,000 to 150,000 clones listed, about 80% were seen once. The CDR3 has 17 amino acids. Germline CDR1 and CDR2: LGHNA and YNFKEQ. J was trimmed by 3 bases and V by 2 bases; bases with no gene match: 13. This clonotype originated in a male donor in good health and CMV-seronegative. The rearrangement links TRBV4-2 to TRBJ2-7; TRBD1 matches 7 bases. Sequencing input: PBMCs. The CDR3: CASSQNIAGTVLYEQYF. CDR3 nucleotide sequence: TGTGCCAGCAGCCAAAATATCGCCGGGACAGTCCTCTACGAGCAGTACTTC.